This TCR beta chain was identified in a study of metastatic and nonmetastatic thyroid tumors. Study as a whole: Repertoire comparison spanned blood and tumor or nodule tissue of malignant and benign thyroid patients.

This clone has only a few counts. Its antigen is as yet unknown. As processed by the authors: A classifier for distant metastasis in papillary thyroid cancer was constructed using CDR3 differences observed across clinicopathological groups. TCRdb reprocessed the PCR reads via MiXCR. It is TCRdb's table, rather than the study itself, that gives the V and J calls and clone size. The sample yields 30,000 or so clones, roughly 25% seen once. Study-wide results and caveats: Across blood and tumor, TCR beta diversity in malignant thyroid tumors was reportedly significantly higher than in benign nodules.

Germline CDR1 is MNHNS and CDR2 is SASEGT. The ends were cut back, 10 bases at V and 9 bases at J, with 13 bases in the middle. CDR3 length: 11 residues. Patients underwent thyroid surgery, and none had received any treatment before it. The sequence was collected from a female donor with papillary thyroid cancer or a benign thyroid nodule (not recorded which). Some clones in this sample may be carry-over from other donors' samples. The sequenced material came from blood. J is TRBJ2-1 and V is TRBV6-1; D uncertain. In nucleotides, the CDR3 is TGTGCCATCTTACTACGGTGTGAGCAGTTCTTC. This codes for CAILLRCEQFF.